The sequence of this T cell receptor (beta chain) was determined in a study of blood T cell repertoires in COVID-19. As for the study in general: The origin of the acute and convalescent COVID-19 samples was the United States, Italy and Spain. Sources were T cells, B-cell-depleted T cells, or PBMCs; the material itself was cDNA or gDNA.

Trimming removed 2 bases at V and 8 bases at J, with 16 bases between. Germline CDR1 MNHNY, CDR2 SVGAGI (reference sequence). The CDR3 length is 15 residues. As processed by the authors: Amplification from reference gene primers served as the basis for estimated nucleated cell counts. Assay used: immunoSEQ multiplex PCR; TCRdb lists only in-frame clones, some missing. V and J calls and clone size follow that table, whereas D and trimming were derived from the DNA. The sample records some 340,000 clones, 75% to 90% being singletons. Sequencing was performed on peripheral blood. The V and J genes are TRBV6-6 and TRBJ1-5; maybe TRBD1 (6 bases). This receptor was taken from a woman aged 18-29 years with acute or convalescent COVID-19. The CDR3 loop is CASSYTSQGFEPQHF. CDR3 DNA sequence: TGTGCCAGCAGTTACACATCACAGGGTTTCGAGCCCCAGCATTTT.